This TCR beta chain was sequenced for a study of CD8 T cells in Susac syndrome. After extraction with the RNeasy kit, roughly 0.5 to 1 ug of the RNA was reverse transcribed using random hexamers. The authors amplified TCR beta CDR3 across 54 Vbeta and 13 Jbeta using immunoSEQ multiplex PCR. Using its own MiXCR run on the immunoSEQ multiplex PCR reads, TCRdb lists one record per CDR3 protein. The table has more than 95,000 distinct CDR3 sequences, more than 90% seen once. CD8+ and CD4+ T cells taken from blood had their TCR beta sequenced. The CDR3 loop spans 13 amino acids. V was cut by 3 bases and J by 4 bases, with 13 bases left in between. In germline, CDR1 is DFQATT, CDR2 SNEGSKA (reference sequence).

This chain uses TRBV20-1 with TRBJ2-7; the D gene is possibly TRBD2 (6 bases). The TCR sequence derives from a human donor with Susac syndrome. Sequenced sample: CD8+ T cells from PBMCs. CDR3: CSASKEGSYEQYF. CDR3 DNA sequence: TGCAGTGCTAGTAAGGAGGGGTCATACGAGCAGTACTTC.